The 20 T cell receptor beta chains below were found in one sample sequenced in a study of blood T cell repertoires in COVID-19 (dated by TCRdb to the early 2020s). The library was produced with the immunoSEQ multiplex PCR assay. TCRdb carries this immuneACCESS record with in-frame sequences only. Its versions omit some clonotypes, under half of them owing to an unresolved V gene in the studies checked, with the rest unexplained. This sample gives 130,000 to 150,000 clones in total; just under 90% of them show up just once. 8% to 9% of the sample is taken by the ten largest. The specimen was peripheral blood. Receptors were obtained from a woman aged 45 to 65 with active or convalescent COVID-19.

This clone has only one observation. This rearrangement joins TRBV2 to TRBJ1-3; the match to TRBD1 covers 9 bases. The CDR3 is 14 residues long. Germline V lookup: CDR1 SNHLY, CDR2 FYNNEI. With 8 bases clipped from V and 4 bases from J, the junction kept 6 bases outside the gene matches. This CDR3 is CASGTGTGGNTIYF. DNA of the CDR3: TGTGCCAGCGGAACCGGGACAGGGGGAAACACCATATATTTT.

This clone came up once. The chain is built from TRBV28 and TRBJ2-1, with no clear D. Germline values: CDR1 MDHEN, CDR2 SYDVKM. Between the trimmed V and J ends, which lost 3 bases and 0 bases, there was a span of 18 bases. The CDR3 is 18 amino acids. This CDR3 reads CASSFPSGGGDSYNEQFF. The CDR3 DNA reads TGTGCCAGCAGTTTTCCAAGTGGCGGCGGAGACTCCTACAATGAGCAGTTCTTC. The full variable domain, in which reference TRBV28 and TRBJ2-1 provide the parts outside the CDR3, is DVKVTQSSRYLVKRTGEKVFLECVQDMDHENMFWYRQDPGLGLRLIYFSYDVKMKEKGDIPEGYSVSREKKERFSLILESASTNQTSMYLCASSFPSGGGDSYNEQFFGPGTRLTVL.

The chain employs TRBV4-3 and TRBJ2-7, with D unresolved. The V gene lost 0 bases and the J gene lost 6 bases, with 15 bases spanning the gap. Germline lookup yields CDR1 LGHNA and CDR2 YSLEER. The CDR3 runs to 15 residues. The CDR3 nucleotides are TGCGCCAGCAGCCAAGATCTCGAGAGTTACTTCGAGCAGTACTTC. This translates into CASSQDLESYFEQYF.

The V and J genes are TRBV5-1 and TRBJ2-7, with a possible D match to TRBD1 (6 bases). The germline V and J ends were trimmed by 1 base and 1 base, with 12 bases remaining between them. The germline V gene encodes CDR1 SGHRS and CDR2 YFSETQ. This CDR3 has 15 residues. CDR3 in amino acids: CASSLTDSGSYEQYF. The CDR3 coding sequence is TGCGCCAGCAGCTTGACGGACAGTGGGTCCTACGAGCAGTACTTC. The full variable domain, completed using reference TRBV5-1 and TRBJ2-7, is KAGVTQTPRYLIKTRGQQVTLSCSPISGHRSVSWYQQTPGQGLQFLFEYFSETQRNKGNFPGRFSGRQFSNSRSEMNVSTLELGDSALYLCASSLTDSGSYEQYFGPGTRLTVT.

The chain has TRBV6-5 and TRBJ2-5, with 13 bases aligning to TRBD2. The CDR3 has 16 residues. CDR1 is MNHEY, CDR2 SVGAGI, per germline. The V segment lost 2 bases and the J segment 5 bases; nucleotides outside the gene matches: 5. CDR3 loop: CASSYARTSGGETQYF. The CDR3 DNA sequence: TGTGCCAGCAGTTACGCAAGGACTAGCGGGGGTGAGACCCAGTACTTC.

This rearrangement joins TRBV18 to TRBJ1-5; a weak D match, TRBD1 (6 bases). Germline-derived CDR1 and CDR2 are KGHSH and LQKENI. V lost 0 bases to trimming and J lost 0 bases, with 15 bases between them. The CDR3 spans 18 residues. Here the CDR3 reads CASSPPKGGGYSNQPQHF. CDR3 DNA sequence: TGTGCCAGCTCACCACCGAAAGGGGGGGGGTATAGCAATCAGCCCCAGCATTTT.

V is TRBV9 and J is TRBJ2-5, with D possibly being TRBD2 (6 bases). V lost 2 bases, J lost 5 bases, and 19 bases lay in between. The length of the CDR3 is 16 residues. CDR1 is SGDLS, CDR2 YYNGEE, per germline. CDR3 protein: CASSVGGGGTSETQYF. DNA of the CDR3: TGTGCCAGCAGCGTTGGTGGTGGCGGGACTTCTGAGACCCAGTACTTC.

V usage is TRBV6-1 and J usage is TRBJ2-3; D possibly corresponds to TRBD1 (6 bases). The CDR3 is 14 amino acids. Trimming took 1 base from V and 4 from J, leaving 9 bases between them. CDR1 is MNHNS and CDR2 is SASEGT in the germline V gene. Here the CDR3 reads CASSEDPGADTQYF. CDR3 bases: TGTGCCAGCAGTGAAGACCCAGGGGCAGATACGCAGTATTTT.

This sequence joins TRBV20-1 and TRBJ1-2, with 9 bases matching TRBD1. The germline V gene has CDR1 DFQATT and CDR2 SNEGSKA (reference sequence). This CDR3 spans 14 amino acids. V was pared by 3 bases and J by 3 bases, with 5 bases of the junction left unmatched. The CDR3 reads CSASTGGAHYGYTF. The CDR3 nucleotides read TGCAGTGCTAGTACAGGGGGCGCTCACTATGGCTACACCTTC.

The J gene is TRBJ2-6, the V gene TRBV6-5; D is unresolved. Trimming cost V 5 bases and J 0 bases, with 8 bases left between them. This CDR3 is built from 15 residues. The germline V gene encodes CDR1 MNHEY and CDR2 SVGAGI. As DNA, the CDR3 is TGTGCCAGCAGTCGACTTCCCTCTGGGGCCAACGTCCTGACTTTC. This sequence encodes CASSRLPSGANVLTF.

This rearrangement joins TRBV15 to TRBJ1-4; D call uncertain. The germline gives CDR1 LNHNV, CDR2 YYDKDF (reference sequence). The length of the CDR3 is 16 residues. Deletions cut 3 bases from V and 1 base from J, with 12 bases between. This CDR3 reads CATSSPLPGTNEKLFF. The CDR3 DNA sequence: TGTGCCACCAGCAGTCCACTCCCGGGAACTAATGAAAAACTGTTTTTT.

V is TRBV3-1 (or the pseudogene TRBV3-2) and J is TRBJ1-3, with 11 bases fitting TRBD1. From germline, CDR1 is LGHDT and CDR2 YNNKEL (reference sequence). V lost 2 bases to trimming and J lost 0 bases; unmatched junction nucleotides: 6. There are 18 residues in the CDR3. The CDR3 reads CASSQRGQGAHSGNTIYF. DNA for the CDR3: TGTGCCAGCAGCCAAAGAGGACAGGGGGCGCACTCTGGAAACACCATATATTTT.

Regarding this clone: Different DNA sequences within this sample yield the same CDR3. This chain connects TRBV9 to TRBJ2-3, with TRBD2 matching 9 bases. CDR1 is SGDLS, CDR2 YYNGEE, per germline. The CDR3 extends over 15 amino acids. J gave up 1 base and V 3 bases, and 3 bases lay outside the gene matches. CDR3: CASSGLAGGTDTQYF. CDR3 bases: TGTGCCAGCAGCGGTTTAGCGGGGGGCACAGATACGCAGTATTTT.

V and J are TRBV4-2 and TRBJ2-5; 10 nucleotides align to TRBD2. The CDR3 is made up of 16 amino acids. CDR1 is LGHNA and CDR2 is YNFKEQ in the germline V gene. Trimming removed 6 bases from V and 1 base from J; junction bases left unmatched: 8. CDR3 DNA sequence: TGTGCCAGCAGAGTAAGCCTAGCGGGGGTCCAAGAGACCCAGTACTTC. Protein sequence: CASRVSLAGVQETQYF.

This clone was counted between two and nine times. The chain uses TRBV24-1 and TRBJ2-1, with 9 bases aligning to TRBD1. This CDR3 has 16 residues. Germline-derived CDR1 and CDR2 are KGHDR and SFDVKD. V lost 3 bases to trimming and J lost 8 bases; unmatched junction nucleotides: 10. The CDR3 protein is CATSDLQGTGRDEQFF. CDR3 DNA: TGTGCCACCAGTGATCTTCAGGGGACAGGGAGGGATGAGCAGTTCTTC.

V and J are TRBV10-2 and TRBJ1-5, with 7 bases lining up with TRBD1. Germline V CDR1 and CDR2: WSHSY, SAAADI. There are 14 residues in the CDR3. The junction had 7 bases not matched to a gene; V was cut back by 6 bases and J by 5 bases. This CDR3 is CASSDRVGDQPQHF. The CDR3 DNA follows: TGCGCCAGCAGCGACAGGGTAGGGGATCAGCCCCAGCATTTT.

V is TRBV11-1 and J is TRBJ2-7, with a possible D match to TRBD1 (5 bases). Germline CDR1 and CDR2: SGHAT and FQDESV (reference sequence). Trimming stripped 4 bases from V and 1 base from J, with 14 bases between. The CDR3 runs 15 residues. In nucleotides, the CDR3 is TGTGCCAGCAGCTCTACAGGCTCCAGGTCCTACGAGCAGTACTTC. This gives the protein CASSSTGSRSYEQYF.

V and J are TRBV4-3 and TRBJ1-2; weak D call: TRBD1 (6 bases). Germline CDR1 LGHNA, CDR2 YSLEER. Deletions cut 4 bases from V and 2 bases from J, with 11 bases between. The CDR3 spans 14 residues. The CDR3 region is CASSPRTGNYGYTF. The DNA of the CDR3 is TGCGCCAGCAGCCCGCGTACAGGGAACTATGGCTACACCTTC.

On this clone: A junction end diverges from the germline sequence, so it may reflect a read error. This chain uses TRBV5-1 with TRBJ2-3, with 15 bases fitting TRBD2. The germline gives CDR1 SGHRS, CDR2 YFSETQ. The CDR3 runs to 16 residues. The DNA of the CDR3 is TGCGCCAGCAGCTCTACCCCCGGGACTAGCGGGAGGTTAGTGAATTTT. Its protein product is CASSSTPGTSGRLVNF.

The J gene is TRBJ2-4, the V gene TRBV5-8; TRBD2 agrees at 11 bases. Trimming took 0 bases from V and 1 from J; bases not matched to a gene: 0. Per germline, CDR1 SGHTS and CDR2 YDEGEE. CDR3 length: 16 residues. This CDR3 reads CASSLGLAGAKNIQYF. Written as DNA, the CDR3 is TGTGCCAGCAGCTTGGGACTAGCGGGGGCCAAAAACATTCAGTACTTC. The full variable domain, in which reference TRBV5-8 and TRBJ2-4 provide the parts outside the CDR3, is EAGVTQSPTHLIKTRGQQATLRCSPISGHTSVYWYQQALGLGLQFLLWYDEGEERNRGNFPPRFSGRQFPNYSSELNVNALELEDSALYLCASSLGLAGAKNIQYFGAGTRLSVL.